The sequence of this T cell receptor (beta chain) was determined in a study of molecular identifiers for immune sequencing clone quantification. Study details: Replicates split RNA from 20,000 or 100,000 naive CD8 cells five ways, and the researchers sequenced four portions.

Preparation methods for the bulk TCR libraries were those previously described, with listed TCR primers. TCRdb itself ran the PCR reads through MiXCR, one entry per CDR3 protein. The sample lists 550,000 to 750,000 distinct CDR3 sequences, less than 20% seen once, with around 0.86% in the top ten. Turning to this clonotype: The antigen is undetermined.

Regarding the study as a whole: Clones above 20 RNA copies contained over 99% of effector molecules but under 1% of naive ones. Spiked Jurkat TCR RNA equivalent to one cell reportedly surfaced among roughly 910,000 naive cells.

With 5 bases removed from V and 1 base from J, the gap between germline ends came to 14 bases. The CDR3 covers 15 residues. Germline loops: CDR1 SGHVS, CDR2 FNYEAQ. The chain combines TRBV7-6 with TRBJ1-1; D is possibly TRBD1 (5 bases). The sequence derives from a human donor in good health. Some libraries in this study had Jurkat cell RNA spiked in. The source material was naive CD8+ T cells from blood, with Jurkat cell RNA spiked in. Subset indicated: FACS-sorted CD8+CD4-CCR7+CD45RA+ naive T cells. The CDR3 DNA follows: TGTGCCAGCAGCCCAGGGTGGGACGGGAACACTGAAGCTTTCTTT. Its translation is CASSPGWDGNTEAFF.